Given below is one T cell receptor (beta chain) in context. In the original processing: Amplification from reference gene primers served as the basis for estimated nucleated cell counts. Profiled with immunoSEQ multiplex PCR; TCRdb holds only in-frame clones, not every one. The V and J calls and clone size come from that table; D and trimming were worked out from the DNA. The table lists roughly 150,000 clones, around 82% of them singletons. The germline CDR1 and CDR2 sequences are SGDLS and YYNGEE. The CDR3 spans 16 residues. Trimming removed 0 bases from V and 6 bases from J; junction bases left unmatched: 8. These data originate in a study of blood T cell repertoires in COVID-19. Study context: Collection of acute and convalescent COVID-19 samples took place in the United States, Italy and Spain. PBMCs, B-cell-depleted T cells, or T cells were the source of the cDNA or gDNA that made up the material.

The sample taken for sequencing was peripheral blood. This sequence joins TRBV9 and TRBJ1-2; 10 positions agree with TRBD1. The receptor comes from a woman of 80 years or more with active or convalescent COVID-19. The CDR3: CASSVDGTGVLDGYTF. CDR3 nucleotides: TGTGCCAGCAGCGTAGACGGGACAGGGGTTTTGGATGGCTACACCTTC.